This TCR beta chain was observed in a study of T cells in Graves' hyperthyroidism and ophthalmopathy. The junction had 14 bases not matched to a gene; V was cut back by 9 bases and J by 3 bases. This CDR3 comprises 15 residues. Per the germline V gene, CDR1 is MNHNS and CDR2 is SASEGT. Amplification of TCR beta CDR3 regions used RNA as the template. HTBI primers drove first-round RT-PCR of the TCR CDR3. MiXCR, run by TCRdb on the multiplex PCR reads, gives a single entry per CDR3 protein. Among some 740,000 distinct CDR3 sequences listed, roughly 15% were seen once. This clonotype was observed a few times.

J is TRBJ2-7 and V is TRBV6-1; 7 bases match TRBD1. This receptor was obtained from a young woman with Graves' hyperthyroidism. The sequenced material came from blood. The CDR3 DNA follows: TGTGCCAGTTCGTGGGGCCAAGGGGGCGGCTACGAGCAGTACTTC. Encoded protein: CASSWGQGGGYEQYF.